This T cell receptor beta chain was observed in a study of OX40 agonist ivuxolimab in advanced cancers. Study outcomes and limitations: Researchers did not determine the expanded peripheral T cells' antigen specificity.

CDR1 is SGHRS, CDR2 YFSETQ, per germline. This CDR3 has 14 amino acids. The J segment lost 3 bases and the V segment lost 0 bases, leaving 2 bases of the junction unmatched. As for this clone: Its target is unknown.

The method was immunoSEQ multiplex PCR; TCRdb's version includes in-frame clones alone and lacks a portion of them. The table shows some 70,000 clones, with 80% to 90% occurring only once. This receptor was identified in an adult with an advanced solid tumor such as melanoma, head and neck, liver or kidney cancer. The J gene is TRBJ1-2, the V gene TRBV5-1; 7 positions match TRBD1. The specimen was CD4+ or CD8+ T cells sorted from blood, collected in a trial of the OX40 agonist ivuxolimab. In DNA, the CDR3 is TGCGCCAGCAGCTTGGTAGGGGGCGACTATGGCTACACCTTC. Translation: CASSLVGGDYGYTF.